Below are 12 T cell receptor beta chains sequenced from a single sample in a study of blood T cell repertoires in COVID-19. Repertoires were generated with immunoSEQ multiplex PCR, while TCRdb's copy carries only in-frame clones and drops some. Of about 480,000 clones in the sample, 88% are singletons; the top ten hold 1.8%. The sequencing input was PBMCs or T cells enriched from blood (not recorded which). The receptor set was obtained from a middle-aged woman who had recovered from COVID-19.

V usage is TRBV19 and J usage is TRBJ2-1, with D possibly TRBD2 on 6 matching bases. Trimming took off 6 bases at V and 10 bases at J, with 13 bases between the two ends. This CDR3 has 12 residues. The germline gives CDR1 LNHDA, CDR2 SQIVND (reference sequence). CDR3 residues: CASSASGGEQFF. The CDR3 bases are TGTGCCAGTAGCGCCTCTGGGGGGGAGCAGTTCTTC.

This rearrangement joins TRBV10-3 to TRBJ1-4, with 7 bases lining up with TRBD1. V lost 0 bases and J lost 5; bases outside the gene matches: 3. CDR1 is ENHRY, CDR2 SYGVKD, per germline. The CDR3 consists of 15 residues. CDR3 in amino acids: CAISESRTGNEKLFF. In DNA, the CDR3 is TGTGCCATCAGTGAGTCGCGGACAGGAAATGAAAAACTGTTTTTT.

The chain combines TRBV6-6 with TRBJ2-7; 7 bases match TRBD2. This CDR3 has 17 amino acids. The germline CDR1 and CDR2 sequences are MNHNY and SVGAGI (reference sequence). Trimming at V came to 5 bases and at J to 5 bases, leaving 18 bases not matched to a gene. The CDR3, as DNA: TGTGCCAGCAGTCGATATACCGTGGGAGGGGCGCCCAACGAGCAGTACTTC. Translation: CASSRYTVGGAPNEQYF.

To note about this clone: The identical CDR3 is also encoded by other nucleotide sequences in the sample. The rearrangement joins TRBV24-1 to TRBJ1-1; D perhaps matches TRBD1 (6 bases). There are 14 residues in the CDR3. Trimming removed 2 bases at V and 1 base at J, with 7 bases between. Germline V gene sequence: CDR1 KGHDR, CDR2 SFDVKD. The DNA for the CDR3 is TGTGCCACCAGTGATTCCAGGGGGAACACTGAAGCTTTCTTT. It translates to CATSDSRGNTEAFF.

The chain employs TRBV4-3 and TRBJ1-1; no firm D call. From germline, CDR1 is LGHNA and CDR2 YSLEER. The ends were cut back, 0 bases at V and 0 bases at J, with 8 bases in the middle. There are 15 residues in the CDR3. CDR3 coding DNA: TGCGCCAGCAGCCAAGATAAGCTTATGAACACTGAAGCTTTCTTT. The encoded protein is CASSQDKLMNTEAFF.

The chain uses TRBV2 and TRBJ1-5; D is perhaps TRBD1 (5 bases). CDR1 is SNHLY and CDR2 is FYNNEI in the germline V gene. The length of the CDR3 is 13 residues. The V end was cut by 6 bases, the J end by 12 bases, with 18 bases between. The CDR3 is CASRQDLGTGQHF. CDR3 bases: TGTGCCAGCAGACAGGACCTGGGGACTGGCCAGCATTTT.

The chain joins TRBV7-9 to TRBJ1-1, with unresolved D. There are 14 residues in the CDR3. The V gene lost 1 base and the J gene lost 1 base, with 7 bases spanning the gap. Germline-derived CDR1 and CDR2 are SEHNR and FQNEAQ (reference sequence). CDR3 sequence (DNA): TGTGCCAGCAGCTTAGGGGGAGGGAACACTGAAGCTTTCTTT. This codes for CASSLGGGNTEAFF.

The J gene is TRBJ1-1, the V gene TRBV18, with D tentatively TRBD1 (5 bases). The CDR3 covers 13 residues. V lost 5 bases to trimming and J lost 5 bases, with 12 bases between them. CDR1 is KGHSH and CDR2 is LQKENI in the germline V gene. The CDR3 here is CASSTGGWTEAFF. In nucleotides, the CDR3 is TGTGCCAGCTCAACCGGGGGGTGGACTGAAGCTTTCTTT.

CDR3 in amino acids: CAWDGGARGAFF. DNA of the CDR3: TGTGCCTGGGATGGCGGGGCACGAGGAGCTTTCTTT. This chain joins TRBV30 and TRBJ1-1; maybe TRBD1 (5 bases). The V gene lost 5 bases and the J gene lost 10 bases, with 17 bases spanning the gap. The CDR3 sequence is 12 residues long. Germline CDR1 reads GTSNPN; CDR2 reads SVGIG (reference sequence). The full variable domain, completed using reference TRBV30 and TRBJ1-1, is SQTIHQWPATLVQPVGSPLSLECTVEGTSNPNLYWYRQAAGRGLQLLFYSVGIGQISSEVPQNLSASRPQDRQFILSSKKLLLSDSGFYLCAWDGGARGAFFGQGTRLTVV.

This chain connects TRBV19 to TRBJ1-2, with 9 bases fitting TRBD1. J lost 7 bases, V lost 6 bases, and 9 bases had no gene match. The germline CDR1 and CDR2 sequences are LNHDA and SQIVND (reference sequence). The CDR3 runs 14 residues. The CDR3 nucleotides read TGTGCCAGTAGCGACACCGGGACAGGGTCTGGCTACACCTTC. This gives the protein CASSDTGTGSGYTF.

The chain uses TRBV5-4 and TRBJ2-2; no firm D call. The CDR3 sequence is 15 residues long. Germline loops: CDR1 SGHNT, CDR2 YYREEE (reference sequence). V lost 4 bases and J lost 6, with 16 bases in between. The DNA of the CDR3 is TGTGCCAGCAGCCTAGTAAATACACCCCCCGGGGAGCTGTTTTTT. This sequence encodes CASSLVNTPPGELFF.

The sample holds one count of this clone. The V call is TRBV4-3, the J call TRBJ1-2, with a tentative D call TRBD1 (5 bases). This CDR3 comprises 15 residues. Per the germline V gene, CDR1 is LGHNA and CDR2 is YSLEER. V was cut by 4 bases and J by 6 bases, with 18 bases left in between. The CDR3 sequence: CASSLSPGRVDGYTF. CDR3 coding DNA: TGCGCCAGCAGCCTATCACCCGGCAGGGTGGATGGCTACACCTTC.